These 14 T cell receptor beta chains were sequenced from one sample in a study of coeliac disease (dated by TCRdb to the early 2020s). Library construction relied on the immunoSEQ multiplex PCR assay. Not all clones reach the TCRdb copy of this immuneACCESS table, which keeps in-frame sequences only. Checked studies attribute under half of the gap to unresolved V genes and leave the rest unexplained. This sample holds about 3,000 clones; about three fifths were observed only once. The biggest ten clones account for about a sixth of the sample. The sample comprised lymphocytes from the gut lamina propria. The sample's cell subset or site label is to be understood as: lamina propria cell (LPC) fraction of small intestinal biopsy. The receptors were sampled from a woman in her forties or fifties without celiac disease.

Comment on this clone: Its ends do not fully match the called genes, so a read error is possible. The chain links TRBV5-8 to TRBJ1-1; the match to TRBD1 covers 8 bases. This CDR3 region has 12 residues. Germline CDR1 SGHTS, CDR2 YDEGEE. CDR3 loop: CASSPSDRESFF. In DNA, the CDR3 is TGTGCAAGCAGTCCTTCGGACAGGGAATCTTTCTTT.

V and J are TRBV5-1 and TRBJ2-7; unclear D gene. The V and J ends lost 2 bases and 9 bases respectively, with 15 bases between them. CDR1 is SGHRS, CDR2 YFSETQ, per germline. There are 13 residues in the CDR3. CDR3 nucleotide sequence: TGCGCCAGCAGCTTAGAATCGTCCGCCGGGCAGTACTTC. It yields the protein CASSLESSAGQYF.

The chain links TRBV6-6 to TRBJ1-6; weak D call: TRBD1 (6 bases). V lost 0 bases, J lost 9 bases, and 15 bases lay in between. The CDR3 is 16 residues long. Per the germline V gene, CDR1 is MNHNY and CDR2 is SVGAGI (reference sequence). CDR3 DNA sequence: TGTGCCAGCAGTTACTCGAGGACAGCGGGGCCTTCACCCCTCCACTTT. It translates to CASSYSRTAGPSPLHF.

This clone was counted between two and nine times. V and J are TRBV2 and TRBJ1-6, with 7 nucleotides matching TRBD1. V lost 8 bases to trimming and J lost 8 bases; unmatched junction nucleotides: 6. CDR1 and CDR2 from the germline V gene are SNHLY and FYNNEI. The CDR3 sequence is 13 residues long. The CDR3 DNA sequence: TGTGCCAGCGGATACAGGGGTGATTCACCCCTCCACTTT. Residues: CASGYRGDSPLHF. Based on the CDR3 plus reference TRBV2 and TRBJ1-6, the full variable domain is EPEVTQTPSHQVTQMGQEVILRCVPISNHLYFYWYRQILGQKVEFLVSFYNNEISEKSEIFDDQFSVERPDGSNFTLKIRSTKLEDSAMYFCASGYRGDSPLHFGNGTRLTVT.

A single count supports this clone. The rearrangement links TRBV2 to TRBJ1-6; D possibly corresponds to TRBD1 (6 bases). Trimming cost V 2 bases and J 7 bases, with 6 bases left between them. The CDR3 sequence is 13 residues long. Looked up from germline, CDR1 is SNHLY and CDR2 is FYNNEI. The CDR3 DNA sequence: TGTGCCAGCAGTGAACAGGGGAATTCACCCCTCCACTTT. Its protein product is CASSEQGNSPLHF.

The chain is built from TRBV7-8 and TRBJ1-5; D gene ambiguous. The CDR3 sequence is 17 residues long. V was clipped by 2 bases and J by 2 bases, with 16 bases between them. CDR1 is SGHVS, CDR2 FQNEAQ, per germline. CDR3 residues: CASSLRDPGSGNQPQHF. The CDR3 DNA reads as TGTGCCAGCAGCTTACGGGATCCAGGTAGTGGCAATCAGCCCCAGCATTTT. The full variable domain, with the rest looked up from reference TRBV7-8 and TRBJ1-5, is GAGVSQSPRYKVAKRGQDVALRCDPISGHVSLFWYQQALGQGPEFLTYFQNEAQLDKSGLPSDRFFAERPEGSVSTLKIQRTQQEDSAVYLCASSLRDPGSGNQPQHFGDGTRLSIL.

CDR3 residues: CASSWIFVDRSSGNTIYF. In nucleotides, the CDR3 is TGCGCCAGCAGCTGGATTTTTGTGGACAGAAGCTCTGGAAACACCATATATTTT. The chain recombines TRBV5-1 with TRBJ1-3, with TRBD1 as a possible D gene (6 bases). CDR1 SGHRS and CDR2 YFSETQ come from the germline V gene. The V end lost 3 bases, the J end lost 0 bases, and 19 bases lay between the germline ends. This CDR3 spans 18 amino acids.

This clone is labeled large (0.1 to 1%). The V call is TRBV5-1, the J call TRBJ1-2, with D perhaps matching TRBD1 (5 bases). V lost 4 bases and J lost 4, with 14 bases in between. CDR3 length equals 14 residues. In germline, CDR1 is SGHRS, CDR2 YFSETQ. The CDR3 is CASSPSGGGYGYTF. Here the CDR3 DNA reads TGCGCCAGCAGCCCGAGCGGGGGAGGCTATGGCTACACCTTC.

The J gene is TRBJ2-1, the V gene TRBV11-2; 11 bases fit TRBD2. Germline trimming cut 1 base from V and 6 bases from J; bases unmatched to any gene: 5. CDR3 length: 16 residues. Per germline, CDR1 SGHAT and CDR2 FQNNGV. CDR3 residues: CASSLGSGGALNEQFF. In DNA, the CDR3 is TGTGCCAGCAGCTTAGGTAGCGGGGGGGCCCTCAATGAGCAGTTCTTC.

A few counts support this clone. The CDR3 loop is CASSSPGARREAFF. The CDR3 DNA is TGTGCCAGCAGTTCCCCCGGTGCCAGGCGTGAAGCTTTCTTT. The J gene is TRBJ1-1, the V gene TRBV6-5; D is unclear. Germline CDR1 is MNHEY and CDR2 is SVGAGI. The V end lost 4 bases, the J end lost 7 bases, and 16 bases lay between the germline ends. The CDR3 consists of 14 residues.

This clone has just one count. V usage is TRBV19 and J usage is TRBJ2-1; TRBD1 is a possible D gene (6 bases). Germline-derived CDR1 and CDR2 are LNHDA and SQIVND (reference sequence). Deletions cut 7 bases from V and 8 bases from J, with 18 bases between. The CDR3 runs to 14 residues. The CDR3 sequence: CASKITGSRDEQFF. The CDR3 DNA reads TGTGCCAGTAAGATCACAGGGTCGCGGGATGAGCAGTTCTTC.

The genes are TRBV7-6 and TRBJ2-2, with D unclear. The CDR3 length is 18 residues. Trimming took off 1 base at V and 5 bases at J, with 20 bases between the two ends. CDR1 is SGHVS, CDR2 FNYEAQ, per germline. The CDR3, as DNA: TGTGCCAGCAGCTTAGAAATGTTGCAGGTGAAGTTGACCGGGGAGCTGTTTTTT. As protein: CASSLEMLQVKLTGELFF.

The rearrangement joins TRBV19 to TRBJ1-4, with D possibly matching TRBD1 (6 bases). This CDR3 spans 15 amino acids. The V end lost 9 bases, the J end lost 8 bases, and 22 bases lay between the germline ends. CDR1 and CDR2 from the germline V gene are LNHDA and SQIVND (reference sequence). The chain's CDR3 is CASHKQGVDREKLFF. As DNA, the CDR3 is TGTGCCAGCCACAAACAGGGCGTGGATCGAGAAAAACTGTTTTTT.

The chain combines TRBV4-1 with TRBJ1-5; the D gene is possibly TRBD1 (5 bases). The CDR3 runs to 15 residues. The ends were cut back, 0 bases at V and 3 bases at J, with 9 bases in the middle. CDR1 MGHRA and CDR2 YSYEKL come from the germline V gene. The CDR3 region is CASSQDSGANQPQHF. The CDR3 nucleotides are TGCGCCAGCAGCCAAGACAGTGGGGCCAATCAGCCCCAGCATTTT.